The 13 T cell receptor beta chains listed next were all sequenced from one sample in a study of blood T cell repertoires in COVID-19. Profiling relied on immunoSEQ multiplex PCR, and the TCRdb table lists in-frame clones only, not all of them. Of roughly 700,000 clones in the sample, about nine tenths were seen once. Sequenced material: peripheral blood. The source is a woman aged 18-29 years with acute or convalescent COVID-19.

The J gene is TRBJ2-7, the V gene TRBV4-1, with D maybe TRBD1 (5 bases). Trimming pared 0 bases from V and 13 bases from J, leaving 28 bases between. The germline V gene has CDR1 MGHRA and CDR2 YSYEKL. The length of the CDR3 is 17 residues. The CDR3 DNA reads as TGCGCCAGCAGCCAAGATCTCGGCGCAGGGCGCGCCAGTACCTCATACTTC. Protein product: CASSQDLGAGRASTSYF.

The chain's CDR3 is CASSADNNEQFF. The CDR3 DNA reads TGTGCCAGCAGCGCAGACAACAATGAGCAGTTCTTC. The chain links TRBV9 to TRBJ2-1; D gene unclear. Germline CDR1 and CDR2: SGDLS and YYNGEE. V was pared by 3 bases and J by 5 bases, with 6 bases between. This CDR3 is built from 12 residues. The full variable domain, in which reference TRBV9 and TRBJ2-1 provide the parts outside the CDR3, is DSGVTQTPKHLITATGQRVTLRCSPRSGDLSVYWYQQSLDQGLQFLIQYYNGEERAKGNILERFSAQQFPDLHSELNLSSLELGDSALYFCASSADNNEQFFGPGTRLTVL.

The V call is TRBV28, the J call TRBJ1-5, with 9 bases fitting TRBD1. The CDR3 length is 13 residues. Germline V lookup: CDR1 MDHEN, CDR2 SYDVKM. The ends lost 7 bases at V and 6 bases at J; junction bases unmatched: 4. This CDR3 is CASTDRGIQPQHF. The CDR3 bases are TGTGCCAGCACTGACAGGGGGATTCAGCCCCAGCATTTT.

The chain couples TRBV21-1 to TRBJ1-5; the D call TRBD1 from the table was never checked on the DNA. TRBV21-1 is recorded as a pseudogene. The CDR3 loop spans 13 amino acids. CDR3 nucleotide sequence: TGTGCCAGGACAACAGGGAGCAATCAGCCCCAGCATTTT. Translating gives CARTTGSNQPQHF.

The V and J genes are TRBV2 and TRBJ1-1; the match to TRBD1 covers 7 bases. The CDR3 has 14 amino acids. CDR1 is SNHLY, CDR2 FYNNEI, per germline. The junction had 8 bases not matched to a gene; V was cut back by 7 bases and J by 3 bases. DNA of the CDR3: TGTGCCAGCACCTGGGACAGCCCCGACACTGAAGCTTTCTTT. As protein: CASTWDSPDTEAFF.

On this clone: Relative to the germline gene, one junction end is altered; a read error may explain this. This chain joins TRBV7-2 and TRBJ1-2; 10 bases match TRBD1. CDR3 length: 15 residues. Germline V lookup: CDR1 SGHTA, CDR2 FQGNSA. The CDR3 DNA reads TGTGCCAGCACCTTAATGACAGGGGGCATATATGGCTACACCTTC. This sequence encodes CASTLMTGGIYGYTF.

This clone was observed a single time. The V gene is TRBV14, the J gene TRBJ1-2; D possibly corresponds to TRBD1 (5 bases). CDR3 size: 13 residues. Germline lookup yields CDR1 SGHDN and CDR2 FVKESK. V was clipped by 4 bases and J by 9 bases, with 15 bases between them. CDR3 in DNA: TGTGCCAGCAGCCCTCGGACGGGGGATAGCTACACCTTC. Its translation is CASSPRTGDSYTF. Full variable domain (missing parts from reference TRBV14 and TRBJ1-2): EAGVTQFPSHSVIEKGQTVTLRCDPISGHDNLYWYRRVMGKEIKFLLHFVKESKQDESGMPNNRFLAERTGGTYSTLKVQPAELEDSGVYFCASSPRTGDSYTFGSGTRLTVV.

This clone was recorded once. The V call is TRBV7-9, the J call TRBJ2-7; TRBD2 might be the D (6 bases). V was pared by 7 bases and J by 2 bases, with 12 bases between. Germline CDR1 reads SEHNR; CDR2 reads FQNEAQ (reference sequence). The CDR3 is made up of 13 amino acids. This CDR3 is CASTLGGTYEQYF. The CDR3 nucleotides read TGTGCCAGCACCCTGGGAGGAACCTACGAGCAGTACTTC. The full variable domain, completed using reference TRBV7-9 and TRBJ2-7, is DTGVSQNPRHKITKRGQNVTFRCDPISEHNRLYWYRQTLGQGPEFLTYFQNEAQLEKSRLLSDRFSAERPKGSFSTLEIQRTEQGDSAMYLCASTLGGTYEQYFGPGTRLTVT.

CDR3 protein: CASSKAPGGEAYEQYF. In DNA form, the CDR3 reads TGTGCCAGCAGCAAAGCCCCTGGAGGGGAGGCCTACGAGCAGTACTTC. The rearrangement uses TRBV21-1 and TRBJ2-7; TRBD2 reflects the table's D call only, with no check against the DNA. TRBV21-1 is assigned pseudogene status. The CDR3 runs to 16 residues.

The rearrangement uses TRBV29-1 and TRBJ1-2; unclear D gene. The CDR3 runs to 14 residues. Germline CDR1 and CDR2: SQVTM and ANQGSEA. V was cut by 3 bases and J by 7 bases, with 18 bases left in between. The CDR3 DNA reads TGCAGCGTTGAGGCGGGGAAACAAAGTATTGGCTACACCTTC. As protein: CSVEAGKQSIGYTF.

The rearrangement links TRBV6-2 or TRBV6-3 to TRBJ2-3; D ambiguous. Germline V lookup: CDR1 MNHEY, CDR2 SVGEGT. The V and J ends lost 3 bases and 2 bases respectively, with 12 bases between them. CDR3 length equals 15 residues. The CDR3: CASSYWAPNTDTQYF. The DNA of the CDR3 is TGTGCCAGCAGTTATTGGGCCCCCAACACAGATACGCAGTATTTT.

The chain combines TRBV6-2 or TRBV6-3 with TRBJ2-7, with 15 bases matching TRBD2. Unmatched junction bases numbered 12, after V lost 4 bases and J lost 2 bases. Germline loops: CDR1 MNHEY, CDR2 SVGEGT. The CDR3 spans 19 residues. CDR3 sequence: CASSLRSGLAGGRAYEQYF. The CDR3 nucleotides are TGTGCCAGCAGTTTAAGATCGGGACTAGCGGGGGGACGCGCCTACGAGCAGTACTTC.

The chain links TRBV5-4 to TRBJ2-3, with 9 bases lining up with TRBD2. The CDR3 is 16 amino acids. The germline V gene has CDR1 SGHNT and CDR2 YYREEE (reference sequence). The junction had 10 bases not matched to a gene; V was cut back by 4 bases and J by 4 bases. As DNA, the CDR3 is TGTGCCAGCAGCGATACCGGGACTAGCATTCCAGATACGCAGTATTTT. Its protein product is CASSDTGTSIPDTQYF.